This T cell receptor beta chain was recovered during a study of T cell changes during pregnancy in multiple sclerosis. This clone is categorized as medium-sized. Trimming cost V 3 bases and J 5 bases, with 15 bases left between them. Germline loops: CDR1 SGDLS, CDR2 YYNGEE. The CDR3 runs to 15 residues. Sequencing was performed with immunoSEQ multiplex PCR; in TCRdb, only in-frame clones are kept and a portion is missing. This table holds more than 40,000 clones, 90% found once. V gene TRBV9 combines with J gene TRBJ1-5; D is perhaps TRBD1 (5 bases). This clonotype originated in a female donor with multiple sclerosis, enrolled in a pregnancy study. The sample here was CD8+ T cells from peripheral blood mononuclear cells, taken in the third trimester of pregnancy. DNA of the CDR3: TGTGCCAGCAGCGCATCCGGGGGACCCCATCAGCCCCAGCATTTT. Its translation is CASSASGGPHQPQHF.